This TCR beta chain stems from a study of beta chain features in type 1 diabetes. The study, taken as a whole, reports: In all four CD4+ subsets, TCRB CDR3 length was significantly, moderately reduced in type 1 diabetes.

The study reverse transcribed the entire isolated RNA, so it sequenced expressed TCRB transcripts. The data were produced by immunoSEQ multiplex PCR, yet TCRdb's version contains in-frame clones alone and is incomplete. The sample lists under 950,000 clones, under 20% occurring once. This clone occurred a few times. Its specificity is not known. Losses at the gene ends were 4 bases for V and 4 bases for J; bases not matched to a gene: 10. Germline CDR1 reads SGHTA; CDR2 reads FQGNSA. CDR3 length: 15 residues. This chain joins TRBV7-2 and TRBJ2-7; 7 bases align to TRBD2. The source is a woman between 18 and 29 years old in good health. Sequences were obtained from naive CD4+ T cells from blood. CDR3 amino acids: CASSSPRGGSYEQYF. CDR3 nucleotide sequence: TGTGCCAGCAGCTCTCCACGGGGCGGGAGTTACGAGCAGTACTTC.